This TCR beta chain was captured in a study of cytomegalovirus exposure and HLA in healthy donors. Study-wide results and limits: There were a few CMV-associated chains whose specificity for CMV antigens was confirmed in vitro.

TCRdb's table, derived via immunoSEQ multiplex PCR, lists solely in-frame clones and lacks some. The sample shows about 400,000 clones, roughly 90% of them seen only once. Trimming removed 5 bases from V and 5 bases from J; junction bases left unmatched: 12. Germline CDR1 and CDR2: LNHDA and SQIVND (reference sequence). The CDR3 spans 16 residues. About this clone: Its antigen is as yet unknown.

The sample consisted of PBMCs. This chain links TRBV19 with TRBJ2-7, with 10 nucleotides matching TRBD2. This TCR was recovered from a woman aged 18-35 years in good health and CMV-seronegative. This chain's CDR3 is CASSLKSGRGSNEQYF. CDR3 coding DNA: TGTGCCAGTAGTCTTAAAAGCGGGAGGGGTAGCAACGAGCAGTACTTC. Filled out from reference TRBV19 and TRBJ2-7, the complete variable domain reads DGGITQSPKYLFRKEGQNVTLSCEQNLNHDAMYWYRQDPGQGLRLIYYSQIVNDFQKGDIAEGYSVSREKKESFPLTVTSAQKNPTAFYLCASSLKSGRGSNEQYFGPGTRLTVT.